This T cell receptor beta chain was captured in a study of cytomegalovirus exposure and HLA in healthy donors. Findings of the study overall: The authors reported that TCR beta sequences could predict HLA-A and HLA-B alleles. These predictions were accurate for most subjects in the first cohort.

The PCR used 60 Vbeta and 13 Jbeta primers. Only in-frame clones appear in the TCRdb table, and some are missing; sequencing was by immunoSEQ multiplex PCR. The data contain tens of thousands of clones, over 70% of them seen just once; the ten biggest clones take up approximately 1%. Donors likely had unrecorded immune exposures despite being nominally healthy when sampled. Trimming removed 6 bases from V and 12 bases from J, with 15 bases in between. The length of the CDR3 is 12 residues. CDR1 is MNHEY and CDR2 is SVGAGI in the germline V gene. With respect to this clone: What it recognizes is unknown.

This receptor was identified in a male donor in good health and CMV-seronegative. The sequenced sample was PBMCs. The gene calls are TRBV6-5 and TRBJ2-1, with D maybe TRBD2 (5 bases). As DNA, the CDR3 is TGTGCCAGCAGCCCCCCGGGTGGAGGGCAGTTCTTC. This codes for CASSPPGGGQFF.